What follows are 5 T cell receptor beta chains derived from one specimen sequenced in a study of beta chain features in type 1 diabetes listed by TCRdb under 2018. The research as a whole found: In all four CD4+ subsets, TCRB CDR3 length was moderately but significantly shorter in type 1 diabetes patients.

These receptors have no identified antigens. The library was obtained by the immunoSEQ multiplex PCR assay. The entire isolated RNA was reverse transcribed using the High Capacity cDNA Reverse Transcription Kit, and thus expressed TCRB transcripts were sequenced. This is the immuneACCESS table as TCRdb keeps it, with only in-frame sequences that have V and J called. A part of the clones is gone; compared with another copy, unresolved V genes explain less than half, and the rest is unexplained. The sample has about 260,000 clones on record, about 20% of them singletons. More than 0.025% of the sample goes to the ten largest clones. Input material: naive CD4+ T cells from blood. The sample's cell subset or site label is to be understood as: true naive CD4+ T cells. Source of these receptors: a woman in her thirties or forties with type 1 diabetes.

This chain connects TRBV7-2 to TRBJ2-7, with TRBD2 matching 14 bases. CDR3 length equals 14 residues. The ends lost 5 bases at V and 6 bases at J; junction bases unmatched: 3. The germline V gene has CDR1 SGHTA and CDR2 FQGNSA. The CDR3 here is CASSLGTSGSEQYF. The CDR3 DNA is TGTGCCAGCAGCCTCGGGACTAGCGGGAGCGAGCAGTACTTC.

CDR3 loop: CASSPDGREGVTQYF. CDR3 nucleotide sequence: TGTGCCAGCAGCCCTGACGGGCGGGAGGGTGTTACGCAGTATTTT. V usage is TRBV7-2 and J usage is TRBJ2-3; 9 bases agree with TRBD2. The junction had 11 bases not matched to a gene; V was cut back by 5 bases and J by 8 bases. The CDR3 extends over 15 amino acids. Germline V lookup: CDR1 SGHTA, CDR2 FQGNSA.

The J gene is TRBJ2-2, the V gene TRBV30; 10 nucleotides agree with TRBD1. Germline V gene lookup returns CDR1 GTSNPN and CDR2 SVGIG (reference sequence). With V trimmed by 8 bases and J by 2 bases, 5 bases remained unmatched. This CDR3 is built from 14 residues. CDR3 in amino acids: CAGRDRGNTGELFF. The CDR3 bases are TGTGCCGGACGGGACAGGGGAAACACCGGGGAGCTGTTTTTT.

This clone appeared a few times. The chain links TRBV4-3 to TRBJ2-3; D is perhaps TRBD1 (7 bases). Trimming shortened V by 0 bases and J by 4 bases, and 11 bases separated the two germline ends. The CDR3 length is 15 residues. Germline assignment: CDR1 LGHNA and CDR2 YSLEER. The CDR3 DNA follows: TGCGCCAGCAGCCAAGATCCCAGGGGGGCAGATACGCAGTATTTT. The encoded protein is CASSQDPRGADTQYF.

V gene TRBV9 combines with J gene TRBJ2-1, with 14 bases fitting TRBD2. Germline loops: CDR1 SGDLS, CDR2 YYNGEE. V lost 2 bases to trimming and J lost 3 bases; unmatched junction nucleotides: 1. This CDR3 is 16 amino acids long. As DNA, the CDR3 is TGTGCCAGCAGCGTGACTAGCGGGAGGGACTACAATGAGCAGTTCTTC. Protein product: CASSVTSGRDYNEQFF.